A selection of T cell receptor beta chains follows, all from one sample in a study of cytomegalovirus exposure and HLA in healthy donors. Data came from immunoSEQ multiplex PCR; TCRdb stores just in-frame clones and leaves some out. This table holds roughly 300,000 clones, about nine tenths found once. The sample was PBMCs. The receptor set was obtained from a middle-aged man in good health and CMV-seropositive. The CDR3 runs from the conserved cysteine through the conserved F or W. Fields, in order: V gene, J gene, clone size, D gene, CDR3 protein, CDR3 DNA. A D gene is named only where the DNA matches it firmly. Rows may omit the clone size; those that give it use once, few, many or a size class.

TRBV7-3,TRBJ2-1,-,TRBD1,CASSSGTGPAYNEQFF,TGTGCCAGCAGCTCCGGGACAGGGCCGGCCTACAATGAGCAGTTCTTC
TRBV4-1,TRBJ2-5,-,TRBD1,CASSHRQGAGQETQYF,TGCGCCAGCAGCCACAGACAGGGGGCTGGACAAGAGACCCAGTACTTC
TRBV5-1,TRBJ2-7,once,TRBD1,CASSLGDLNRGQTYEQYF,TGCGCCAGCAGCTTGGGGGATTTAAACAGGGGCCAGACCTACGAGCAGTACTTC
TRBV27,TRBJ2-6,-,-,CASSFAGAIGANVLTF,TGTGCCAGCAGTTTCGCAGGGGCCATTGGGGCCAACGTCCTGACTTTC
TRBV11-2,TRBJ2-1,-,TRBD2,CASSSRTSGTQYNEQFF,TGTGCCAGCAGCTCCCGGACTAGCGGGACGCAGTACAATGAGCAGTTCTTC
TRBV2,TRBJ2-3,-,-,CASSGHGTDTQYF,TGTGCCAGTTCGGGACACGGCACAGATACGCAGTATTTT
TRBV6-4,TRBJ2-3,-,TRBD2,CASSEGRGSTDTQYF,TGTGCCAGCAGTGAAGGGCGGGGGAGCACAGATACGCAGTATTTT
TRBV2,TRBJ2-7,once,TRBD2,CASSVLAGVGEQYF,TGTGCCAGCAGTGTTTTAGCGGGAGTCGGCGAGCAGTACTTC
TRBV7-9,TRBJ1-1,-,-,CASSLGATNTEAFF,TGTGCCAGCAGCTTAGGGGCAACGAACACTGAAGCTTTCTTT
TRBV6-1,TRBJ1-4,-,-,CASSGVARHEKLFF,TGTGCCAGCAGTGGGGTAGCTAGGCATGAAAAACTGTTTTTT
TRBV6-5,TRBJ1-1,-,-,CATAIGHLNTEAFF,TGTGCCACCGCCATAGGACATTTGAACACTGAAGCTTTCTTT
TRBV7-9,TRBJ2-7,-,TRBD2,CASSLGGLASYEQYF,TGTGCCAGCAGCTTAGGGGGACTAGCCTCCTACGAGCAGTACTTC
TRBV18,TRBJ2-3,-,-,CASSPMSPGRGTDTQYF,TGTGCCAGCTCACCAATGTCCCCCGGGAGAGGCACAGATACGCAGTATTTT
TRBV27,TRBJ2-7,-,TRBD1,CASSPLFVTTGGRYEQYF,TGTGCCAGCAGCCCCTTATTCGTGACAACAGGGGGCCGTTACGAGCAGTACTTC
TRBV4-3,TRBJ2-1,-,TRBD2,CASSQDEGTSGRNEQFF,TGCGCCAGCAGCCAAGATGAGGGGACTAGCGGGAGGAATGAGCAGTTCTTC
TRBV7-9,TRBJ2-1,-,TRBD2,CATQPSGAYNEQFF,TGTGCCACACAGCCTAGCGGAGCCTACAATGAGCAGTTCTTC
TRBV11-2,TRBJ1-1,-,-,CASSLVREGTEAFF,TGTGCCAGCAGCTTAGTCAGGGAGGGAACTGAAGCTTTCTTT
TRBV5-1,TRBJ2-7,-,TRBD1,CASSLRQGASEQYF,TGCGCCAGCAGCTTACGACAGGGGGCAAGCGAGCAGTACTTC
TRBV5-1,TRBJ2-7,-,TRBD1,CASSLGVTGVGYEQYF,TGCGCCAGCAGCTTGGGCGTGACAGGGGTTGGCTACGAGCAGTACTTC
TRBV28,TRBJ1-5,once,-,CASSSQGSSNQPQHF,TGTGCCAGCAGTTCCCAGGGGTCGAGCAATCAGCCCCAGCATTTT
TRBV2,TRBJ1-3,few,-,CASGGNTIYF,TGTGCCAGCGGCGGAAACACCATATATTTT
TRBV19,TRBJ1-1,few,-,CASSRTTGRNTEAFF,TGTGCCAGTAGTCGAACGACGGGTAGGAACACTGAAGCTTTCTTT
TRBV11-2,TRBJ2-7,-,-,CASSSFAYEQYF,TGTGCCAGCAGCTCTTTCGCCTACGAGCAGTACTTC
TRBV27,TRBJ2-2,-,-,CASSLRQATNTGELFF,TGTGCCAGCAGTTTAAGACAGGCGACGAACACCGGGGAGCTGTTTTTT
TRBV15,TRBJ1-5,-,-,CATSADSFNQPQHF,TGTGCCACCAGCGCAGACAGTTTCAATCAGCCCCAGCATTTT
TRBV7-9,TRBJ1-1,-,-,CASSLANMNTEAFF,TGTGCCAGCAGCTTAGCGAACATGAACACTGAAGCTTTCTTT
TRBV2,TRBJ2-3,-,-,CASRPTRLVTDTQYF,TGTGCCAGCAGACCTACTAGATTGGTCACAGATACGCAGTATTTT
TRBV11-2,TRBJ2-3,-,TRBD1,CASSLIPGQGSTDTQYF,TGTGCCAGCAGCTTAATCCCGGGACAGGGCAGCACAGATACGCAGTATTTT
TRBV10-1,TRBJ1-1,few,-,CASSDARGTEAFF,TGCGCCAGCAGCGACGCCCGAGGGACTGAAGCTTTCTTT
TRBV28,TRBJ1-2,-,-,CASTEGNSNYGYTF,TGTGCCAGCACTGAGGGAAATTCGAACTATGGCTACACCTTC
TRBV7-9,TRBJ1-1,-,TRBD1,CAASTGEDTEAFF,TGTGCCGCCTCGACAGGGGAAGACACTGAAGCTTTCTTT
TRBV28,TRBJ2-1,-,TRBD1,CASSLTQGAAFF,TGTGCCAGCAGCCTCACCCAGGGGGCTGCGTTCTTC
TRBV27,TRBJ2-5,-,TRBD2,CASSSRTSGISETQYF,TGTGCCAGCAGTTCCCGGACTAGCGGGATTTCTGAGACCCAGTACTTC
TRBV19,TRBJ2-1,-,TRBD1,CASTGLDRGLGNEQFF,TGTGCCAGTACGGGGCTCGACAGGGGGCTCGGAAATGAGCAGTTCTTC
TRBV7-7,TRBJ2-2,-,-,CASSLNPSGTGELFF,TGTGCTAGCAGCTTGAACCCTAGTGGCACCGGGGAGCTGTTTTTT
TRBV4-3,TRBJ2-7,-,-,CASSQEARTVEQYF,TGCGCCAGCAGCCAAGAGGCTAGGACTGTGGAGCAGTACTTC
TRBV7-7,TRBJ1-4,-,TRBD1,CASSGLTGASNEKLFF,TGTGCTAGCAGCGGCCTGACAGGGGCGTCTAATGAAAAACTGTTTTTT
TRBV29-1,TRBJ2-7,-,-,CSVRLAASYEQYF,TGCAGCGTTCGGCTAGCAGCCTCCTACGAGCAGTACTTC
TRBV10-3,TRBJ1-5,-,-,CATGNGQYKGQPQHF,TGTGCCACAGGAAACGGACAGTATAAGGGTCAGCCCCAGCATTTT
TRBV27,TRBJ2-6,once,-,CASSWSGSGANVLTF,TGTGCCAGCAGTTGGTCAGGCTCTGGGGCCAACGTCCTGACTTTC
TRBV27,TRBJ2-1,-,TRBD2,CASSLGGRASEQFF,TGTGCCAGCAGTTTGGGCGGGAGGGCCAGTGAGCAGTTCTTC
TRBV18,TRBJ1-4,-,-,CASSRGTSGSEKLFF,TGTGCCAGCTCACGGGGGACTTCTGGGAGTGAAAAACTGTTTTTT
TRBV9,TRBJ1-4,-,-,CASSGGGANEKLFF,TGTGCCAGCAGCGGCGGGGGGGCTAATGAAAAACTGTTTTTT